These 15 T cell receptor beta chains originate from one sample sequenced in a study of blood T cells in healthy people across ages. Using a J-beta primer mix together with a sample-barcoded 5' primer, a second PCR was run for roughly 6 to 11 cycles. TCRdb fed the 5' RACE reads into MiXCR, producing one record per CDR3 protein. Of hundreds of thousands of distinct CDR3 sequences listed, approximately 40% are singletons. Sequencing was carried out using blood. These receptors were collected from an elderly man in good health.

This clonotype was seen once. The genes are TRBV6-2 or TRBV6-3 and TRBJ2-1, with TRBD2 identical over 10 bases. CDR1 is MNHEY, CDR2 SVGEGT, per germline. This CDR3 is built from 13 residues. Trimming at V came to 5 bases and at J to 14 bases, leaving 9 bases not matched to a gene. CDR3 sequence (DNA): TGTGCCAGCAGTGACACTGCGGGACTAGCGAAGTTCTTC. It yields the protein CASSDTAGLAKFF.

This clonotype was picked up many times. The chain couples TRBV7-2 to TRBJ2-3; D gene unclear. V lost 5 bases to trimming and J lost 2 bases, with 8 bases between them. The CDR3 length is 13 residues. Germline V gene sequence: CDR1 SGHTA, CDR2 FQGNSA. The CDR3 loop is CASSPWSTDTQYF. CDR3 nucleotide sequence: TGTGCCAGCAGCCCCTGGTCCACAGATACGCAGTATTTT. Full variable domain (rest looked up from reference TRBV7-2 and TRBJ2-3): GAGVSQSPSNKVTEKGKDVELRCDPISGHTALYWYRQSLGQGLEFLIYFQGNSAPDKSGLPSDRFSAERTGGSVSTLTIQRTQQEDSAVYLCASSPWSTDTQYFGPGTRLTVL.

The DNA for the CDR3 is TGTGCCAGCAACCAAAACCGGGACCGACTATACAATGAGCAGTACTTC. It codes for CASNQNRDRLYNEQYF. The chain carries TRBV7-2 and TRBJ2-1; D possibly uses TRBD1 or TRBD2 (5 bases each). The J call may not be correct, given that the DNA end is closer to TRBJ2-7. This CDR3 comprises 16 residues. CDR1 is SGHTA, CDR2 FQGNSA, per germline.

This clonotype has just one count. The rearrangement links TRBV3-1 to TRBJ1-1, with D possibly being TRBD1 (5 bases). The germline V and J ends were trimmed by 1 base and 11 bases, with 20 bases remaining between them. Germline V gene lookup returns CDR1 LGHDT and CDR2 YNNKEL (reference sequence). This CDR3 spans 15 amino acids. CDR3 nucleotide sequence: TGTGCCAGCAGCCAAGGGCCAATATCCAGGGTTGGGGCTTTCTTT. It specifies CASSQGPISRVGAFF.

This clonotype appeared many times. The J gene is TRBJ2-7, the V gene TRBV27; D may be TRBD1 or TRBD2 (5 bases each). CDR1 and CDR2 from the germline V gene are MNHEY and SMNVEV (reference sequence). The CDR3 runs 14 residues. The V and J ends lost 3 bases and 5 bases respectively, with 14 bases between them. CDR3 nucleotide sequence: TGTGCCAGCAGTTTGTCGGGGCCAACCGACGAGCAGTACTTC. Protein product: CASSLSGPTDEQYF.

The chain has TRBV14 and TRBJ2-3, with TRBD2 as a possible D gene (6 bases). Trimming removed 3 bases from V and 8 bases from J, with 12 bases in between. The CDR3 runs 13 residues. Germline CDR1 reads SGHDN; CDR2 reads FVKESK. The CDR3 loop is CASSQDTRGTQYF. CDR3 DNA sequence: TGTGCCAGCAGCCAGGACACGCGGGGTACGCAGTATTTT. Using reference TRBV14 and TRBJ2-3 for the parts outside the CDR3, the full variable domain is EAGVTQFPSHSVIEKGQTVTLRCDPISGHDNLYWYRRVMGKEIKFLLHFVKESKQDESGMPNNRFLAERTGGTYSTLKVQPAELEDSGVYFCASSQDTRGTQYFGPGTRLTVL.

This clonotype was observed a few times. The J gene is TRBJ2-1, the V gene TRBV3-1, with unresolved D. Looked up from germline, CDR1 is LGHDT and CDR2 is YNNKEL (reference sequence). This CDR3 is built from 14 residues. V was cut by 4 bases and J by 12 bases, with 19 bases left in between. The chain's CDR3 is CASSLRQGTIGQFF. The CDR3 nucleotides read TGTGCCAGCAGCCTGCGACAAGGTACTATAGGGCAGTTCTTC.

V and J are TRBV10-2 and TRBJ2-7; D is undetermined. Germline lookup yields CDR1 WSHSY and CDR2 SAAADI. The CDR3 totals 14 residues. Trimming removed 1 base from V and 5 bases from J, with 12 bases in between. CDR3 sequence (DNA): TGCGCCAGCAGTGAGTTGGCAGAACCCAACGAGCAGTACTTC. Translating gives CASSELAEPNEQYF.

V usage is TRBV14 and J usage is TRBJ2-5; a weak D match, TRBD1 (6 bases). The CDR3 is made up of 15 amino acids. Germline V gives CDR1 SGHDN, CDR2 FVKESK. V was cut by 0 bases and J by 7 bases, with 15 bases left in between. The CDR3 reads CASSQDRGPPRTQYF. The CDR3 DNA reads TGTGCCAGCAGCCAAGACAGGGGCCCACCAAGGACCCAGTACTTC.

The rearrangement joins TRBV24-1 to TRBJ2-3, with 7 bases that match TRBD2. V dropped 4 bases and J dropped 3; count of bases not matched to a gene: 6. Germline CDR1 and CDR2: KGHDR and SFDVKD. The CDR3 sequence is 15 residues long. The CDR3 sequence: CATSDDTGRTDTQYF. The CDR3 nucleotides read TGTGCCACCAGTGACGATACCGGGAGGACAGATACGCAGTATTTT.

The chain is built from TRBV6-5 and TRBJ2-3; D may correspond to TRBD1 or TRBD2 (5 bases each). V was trimmed by 8 bases and J by 1 base, leaving 13 bases between them. The CDR3 sequence is 14 residues long. Germline-derived CDR1 and CDR2 are MNHEY and SVGAGI. This chain's CDR3 is CASSLLGGTDTQYF. The CDR3 DNA reads TGTGCCAGCTCCCTGCTGGGGGGCACAGATACGCAGTATTTT.

The rearrangement links TRBV7-2 to TRBJ2-3; D is unresolved. V lost 1 base, J lost 6 bases, and 11 bases lay in between. Germline V CDR1 and CDR2: SGHTA, FQGNSA. This CDR3 is built from 14 residues. Written as DNA, the CDR3 is TGTGCCAGCAGCTTAGATGGGTTTAGGGATACGCAGTATTTT. It is translated as CASSLDGFRDTQYF.

This sequence joins TRBV20-1 and TRBJ2-1, with 12 bases fitting TRBD2. Germline V gene sequence: CDR1 DFQATT, CDR2 SNEGSKA (reference sequence). The CDR3 spans 15 residues. V dropped 6 bases and J dropped 3; count of bases not matched to a gene: 6. The CDR3 is CSAATSGGYYNEQFF. The CDR3 DNA reads TGCAGTGCCGCGACTAGCGGGGGATACTACAATGAGCAGTTCTTC.

The V gene is TRBV7-9, the J gene TRBJ2-1; a possible D gene is TRBD2 (8 bases). V was clipped by 5 bases and J by 3 bases, with 23 bases between them. CDR1 is SEHNR and CDR2 is FQNEAQ in the germline V gene (reference sequence). The CDR3 consists of 18 residues. The CDR3 bases are TGTGCCAGCAGCCCTCAGGGGGGCGGGAGGAACGACTACAATGAGCAGTTCTTC. Amino acids: CASSPQGGGRNDYNEQFF.

This clonotype was found a few times. The chain has TRBV14 and TRBJ1-2; D ambiguous. Trimming took off 0 bases at V and 4 bases at J, with 9 bases between the two ends. The length of the CDR3 is 14 residues. Germline CDR1 reads SGHDN; CDR2 reads FVKESK. CDR3 residues: CASSQEGGFYGYTF. The CDR3, as DNA: TGTGCCAGCAGCCAAGAAGGAGGGTTCTATGGCTACACCTTC.